This T cell receptor (beta chain) is from a study of Graves' ophthalmopathy and Graves' hyperthyroidism (dated 2018 in TCRdb). Some background on the complete study: Peripheral blood was collected at initial diagnosis, before any treatment. The study used TCR beta repertoire signatures to distinguish Graves' ophthalmopathy from Graves' hyperthyroidism and to predict progression to ophthalmopathy. In total, approximately 130 blood samples were TCR-sequenced: fewer than 50 ophthalmopathy, about 75 hyperthyroidism and roughly 17 hyperthyroidism-to-ophthalmopathy patients. A discovery set of 90 to 100 patients (approximately 45 ophthalmopathy, some 58 stable hyperthyroidism) was enrolled to explore V-J signatures distinguishing ophthalmopathy from hyperthyroidism. For independent validation, a separate cohort was made up of around 18 hyperthyroidism patients plus 17 patients who later progressed from hyperthyroidism to ophthalmopathy. In five to seven hyperthyroidism patients, the T-cell repertoire of thyroid tissue was compared with the T-cell repertoire of blood. Following sample collection, hyperthyroidism patients were given methimazole at a starting dose of 30 mg daily, and ophthalmopathy patients were given high-dose intravenous methylprednisolone. Study-wide conclusions, independent of this receptor: Most expanded thyroid clonotypes with a frequency above 0.001 also appeared in blood, which suggests that blood repertoires may reflect the immune response in the thyroid. In validation, the model predicted ophthalmopathy progression with 55% to 71% sensitivity and approximately 75% specificity; some 13 predicted patients were CT-confirmed with GO in a median of about 7.1 months. Ophthalmopathy was separated from stable hyperthyroidism by the 13-signature model with around 88% sensitivity and around 81% specificity in cross-validation and with 80%/75% in the test set. No statistical method was used to set the sample size in advance, and the investigators knew which group each participant was assigned to.

TCR beta CDR3 regions were amplified from RNA transcripts for repertoire sequencing. The first round of RT-PCR was done with HTBI primers and the Qiagen OneStep RT-PCR kit, and was followed by a second round of multiplex PCR, then size selection and purification. Libraries were sequenced paired-end with 100 bp reads on an Illumina HiSeq2000. As for how the authors treated the data: SOAPnuke was used to process the reads, removing any read that contained adapters or uncalled bases, had a mean Phred below 15, or lacked an exact match to the constant primer or identifier. COPE v1.2.5 was used to merge the high-quality paired reads. Each unique nucleotide sequence was treated as a clonotype, and MiTCR v1.1 was used to align the clonotypes to the IMGT TRB V, D and J references. The analysis was limited to V-J combinations with a frequency above 0.0001, which together covered around 99% of the repertoires. For each V-J combination, a TCR clonal expansion and chaos score was defined as the ratio of F50 clonal expansion to chaos observed in the TCRdist matrix. Features were reduced by Welch's t-statistics and random forest to 10 to 15 V-J combinations, which fed a naive Bayes classifier. Thyroid-blood repertoire similarity was quantified with the Morisita-Horn index. The public reads were reprocessed in TCRdb via fastp at Q25 and MiXCR, keeping in-frame beta chains. One record per CDR3 amino acid sequence lists the most common genes and DNA. None of the V and J calls come from the authors' own analysis; TCRdb made them. The sample table lists around 600,000 distinct CDR3 sequences, 35% to 50% of them with a count of one. The top ten constitute over 2.5% of the sample.

Patients with ophthalmopathy had moderately to severely active disease, with a Clinical Activity Score of 3 or more, a NOSPECS grade of 4 or more, and a disease duration of less than 3 months. Patients were excluded if they had other autoimmune diseases, uncontrolled infections, pregnancy or lactation. Clinical symptoms, serum thyroxine, TRAb, thyroid ultrasound and orbital computed tomography formed the basis of the diagnosis. PBMCs were isolated from about 10 ml of fresh peripheral blood by Ficoll-Paque density gradient centrifugation. Total RNA was extracted using Trizol reagent, and RNA quality was checked on an Agilent 2100 Bioanalyzer. At the junction V is shortened by 7 bases and J by 7 bases, with 16 bases in between. Via the germline V gene, CDR1 is ENHRY and CDR2 SYGVKD. The CDR3 runs 13 residues from the cysteine to the phenylalanine. CDR3 DNA only is kept here, 39 bases in frame from base 1.

Points on this clonotype: Its antigen remains undetermined. No base-level quality is on record; no much larger clone is a single base apart.

Recombination joined TRBV10-3 with TRBJ1-2; the D gene is perhaps TRBD1, from 5 matching bases. Sequencing input: peripheral blood. This clonotype originated in an adult man with Graves' ophthalmopathy. In nucleotide form, the sequence is TGTGCCATCACCAGGGACTCCTACTGTGGCTACACCTTC. It encodes CAITRDSYCGYTF.